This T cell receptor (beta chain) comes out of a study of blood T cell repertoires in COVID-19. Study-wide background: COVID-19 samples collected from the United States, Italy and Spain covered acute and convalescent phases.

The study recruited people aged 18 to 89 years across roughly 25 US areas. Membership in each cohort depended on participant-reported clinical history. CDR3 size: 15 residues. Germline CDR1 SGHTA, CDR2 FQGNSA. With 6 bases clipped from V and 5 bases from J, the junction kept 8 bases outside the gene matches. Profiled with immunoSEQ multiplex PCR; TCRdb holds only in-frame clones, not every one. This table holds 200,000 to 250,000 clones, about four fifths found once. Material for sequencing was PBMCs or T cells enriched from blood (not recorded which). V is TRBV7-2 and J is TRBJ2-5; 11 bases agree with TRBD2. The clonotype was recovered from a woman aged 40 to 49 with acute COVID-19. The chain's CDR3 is CASSDTSGRLETQYF. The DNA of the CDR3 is TGTGCCAGCAGTGATACTAGCGGGAGACTGGAGACCCAGTACTTC. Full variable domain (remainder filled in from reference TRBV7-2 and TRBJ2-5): GAGVSQSPSNKVTEKGKDVELRCDPISGHTALYWYRQSLGQGLEFLIYFQGNSAPDKSGLPSDRFSAERTGGSVSTLTIQRTQQEDSAVYLCASSDTSGRLETQYFGPGTRLLVL.